This TCR beta chain was recovered during a study of CD8 T cells in Susac syndrome. CDR3 length: 11 amino acids. Germline lookup yields CDR1 SQVTM and CDR2 ANQGSEA. V was shortened by 8 bases and J by 1 base, with 8 bases between the two germline ends. Reverse transcription used about 0.5 to 1 ug RNA and random hexamers. TCRdb reprocessed the immunoSEQ multiplex PCR reads with MiXCR, giving one entry per CDR3 protein. The table lists roughly 150,000 distinct CDR3 sequences, roughly 95% of them singletons. The source is a human donor with multiple sclerosis. The sample taken for sequencing was CD8+ T cells from PBMCs. The chain combines TRBV29-1 with TRBJ1-1; D is undetermined. CDR3 loop: CSLQTNTEAFF. Written as DNA, the CDR3 is TGCAGCCTTCAGACGAACACTGAAGCTTTCTTT.